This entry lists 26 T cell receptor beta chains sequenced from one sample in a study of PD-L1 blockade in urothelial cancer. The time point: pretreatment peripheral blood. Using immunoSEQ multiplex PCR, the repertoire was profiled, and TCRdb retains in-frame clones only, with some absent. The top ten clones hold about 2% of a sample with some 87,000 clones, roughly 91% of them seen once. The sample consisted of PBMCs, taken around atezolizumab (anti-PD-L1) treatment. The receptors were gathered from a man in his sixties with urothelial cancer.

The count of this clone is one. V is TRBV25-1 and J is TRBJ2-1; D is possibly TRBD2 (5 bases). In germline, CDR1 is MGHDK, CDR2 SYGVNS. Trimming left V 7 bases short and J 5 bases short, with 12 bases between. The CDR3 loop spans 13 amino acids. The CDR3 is CASKRLHNNEQFF. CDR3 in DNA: TGTGCCAGCAAGCGGCTACATAACAATGAGCAGTTCTTC.

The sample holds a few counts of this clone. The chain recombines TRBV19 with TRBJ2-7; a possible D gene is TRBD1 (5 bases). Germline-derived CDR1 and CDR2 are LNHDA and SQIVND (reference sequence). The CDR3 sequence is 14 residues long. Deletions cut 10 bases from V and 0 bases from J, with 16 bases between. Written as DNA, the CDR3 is TGTGCCACACAGGCCCAGGGAAACTCCTACGAGCAGTACTTC. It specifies CATQAQGNSYEQYF.

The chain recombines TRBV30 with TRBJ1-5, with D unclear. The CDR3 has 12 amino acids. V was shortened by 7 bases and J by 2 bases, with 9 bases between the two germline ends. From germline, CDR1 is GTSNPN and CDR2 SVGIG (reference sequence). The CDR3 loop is CALREGNQPQHF. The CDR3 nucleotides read TGTGCCTTAAGGGAGGGCAATCAGCCCCAGCATTTT.

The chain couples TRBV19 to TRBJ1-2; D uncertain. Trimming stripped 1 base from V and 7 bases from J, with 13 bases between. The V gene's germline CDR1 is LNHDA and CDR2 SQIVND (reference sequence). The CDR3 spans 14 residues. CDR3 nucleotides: TGTGCCAGTAGTATAGCCCCCTTTGGAGGTGGCTACACCTTC. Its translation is CASSIAPFGGGYTF.

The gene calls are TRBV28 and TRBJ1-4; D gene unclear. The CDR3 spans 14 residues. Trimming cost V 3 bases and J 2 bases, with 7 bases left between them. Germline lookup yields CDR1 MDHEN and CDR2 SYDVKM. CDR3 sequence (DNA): TGTGCCAGCAGTTTCACCGGGACTAATGAAAAACTGTTTTTT. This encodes CASSFTGTNEKLFF. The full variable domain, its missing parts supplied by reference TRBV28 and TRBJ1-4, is DVKVTQSSRYLVKRTGEKVFLECVQDMDHENMFWYRQDPGLGLRLIYFSYDVKMKEKGDIPEGYSVSREKKERFSLILESASTNQTSMYLCASSFTGTNEKLFFGSGTQLSVL.

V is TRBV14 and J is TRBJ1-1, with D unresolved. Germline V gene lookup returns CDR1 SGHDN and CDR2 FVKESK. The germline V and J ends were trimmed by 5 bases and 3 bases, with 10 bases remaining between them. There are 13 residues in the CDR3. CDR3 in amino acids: CASSRTRDTEAFF. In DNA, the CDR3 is TGTGCCAGCAGCAGAACTCGGGACACTGAAGCTTTCTTT.

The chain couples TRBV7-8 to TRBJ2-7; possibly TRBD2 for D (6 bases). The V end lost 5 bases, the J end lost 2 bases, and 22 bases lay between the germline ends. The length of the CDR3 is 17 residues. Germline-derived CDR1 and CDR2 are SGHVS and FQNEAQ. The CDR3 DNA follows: TGTGCCAGCAGCAAACTCGTTATTGTCGGGAGCACCTACGAGCAGTACTTC. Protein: CASSKLVIVGSTYEQYF.

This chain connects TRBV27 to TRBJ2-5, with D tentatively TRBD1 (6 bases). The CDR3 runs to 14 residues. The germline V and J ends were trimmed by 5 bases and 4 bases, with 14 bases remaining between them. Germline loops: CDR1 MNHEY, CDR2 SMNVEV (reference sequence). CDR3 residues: CASSPHGQIETQYF. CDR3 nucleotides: TGTGCCAGCAGTCCCCACGGACAGATAGAGACCCAGTACTTC.

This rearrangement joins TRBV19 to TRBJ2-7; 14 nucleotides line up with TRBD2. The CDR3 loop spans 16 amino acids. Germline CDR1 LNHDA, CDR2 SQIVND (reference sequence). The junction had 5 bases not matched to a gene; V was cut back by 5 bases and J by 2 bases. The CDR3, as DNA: TGTGCCAGTAGTTATCGACTAGCGGGAGGGCCCTACGAGCAGTACTTC. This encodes CASSYRLAGGPYEQYF.

CDR3 nucleotide sequence: TGCGCCAGCAGCTTAGGTTCGGAGGAGGGCTACACCTTC. Protein: CASSLGSEEGYTF. The chain is built from TRBV5-1 and TRBJ1-2, with D unresolved. The CDR3 spans 13 residues. Trimming took off 2 bases at V and 8 bases at J, with 13 bases between the two ends. Germline lookup yields CDR1 SGHRS and CDR2 YFSETQ.

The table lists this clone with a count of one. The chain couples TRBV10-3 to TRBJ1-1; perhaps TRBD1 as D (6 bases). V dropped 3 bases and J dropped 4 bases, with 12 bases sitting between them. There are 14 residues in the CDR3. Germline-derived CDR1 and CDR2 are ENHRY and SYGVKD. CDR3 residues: CAISEPDRSTEAFF. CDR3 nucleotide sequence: TGTGCCATCAGTGAACCTGACAGGAGCACTGAAGCTTTCTTT.

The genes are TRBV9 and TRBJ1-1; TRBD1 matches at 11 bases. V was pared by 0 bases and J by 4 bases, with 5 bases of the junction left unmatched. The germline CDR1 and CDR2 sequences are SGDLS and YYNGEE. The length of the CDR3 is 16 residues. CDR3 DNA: TGTGCCAGCAGCGTAGACCCCGGGACAGGGGGCACTGAAGCTTTCTTT. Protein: CASSVDPGTGGTEAFF.

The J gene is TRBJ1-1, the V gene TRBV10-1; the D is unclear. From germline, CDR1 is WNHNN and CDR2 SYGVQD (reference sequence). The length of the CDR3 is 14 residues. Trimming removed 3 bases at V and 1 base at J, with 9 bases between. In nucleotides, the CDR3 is TGCGCCAGCAGTGACCAGAGGGAGAACACTGAAGCTTTCTTT. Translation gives CASSDQRENTEAFF.

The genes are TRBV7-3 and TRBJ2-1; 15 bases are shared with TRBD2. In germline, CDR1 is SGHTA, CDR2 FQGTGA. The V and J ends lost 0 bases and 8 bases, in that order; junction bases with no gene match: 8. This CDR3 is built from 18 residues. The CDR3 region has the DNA TGTGCCAGCAGCTTAACCCCGGGACTAGCGGGAGGCAGCGATGAGCAGTTCTTC. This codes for CASSLTPGLAGGSDEQFF. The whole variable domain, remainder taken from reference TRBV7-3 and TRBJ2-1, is GAGVSQTPSNKVTEKGKYVELRCDPISGHTALYWYRQSLGQGPEFLIYFQGTGAADDSGLPNDRFFAVRPEGSVSTLKIQRTERGDSAVYLCASSLTPGLAGGSDEQFFGPGTRLTVL.

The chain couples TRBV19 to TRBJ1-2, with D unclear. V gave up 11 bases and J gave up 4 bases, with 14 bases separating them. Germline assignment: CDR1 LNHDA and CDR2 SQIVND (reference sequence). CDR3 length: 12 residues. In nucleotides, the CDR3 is TGTGCCTCCCAGCGGGAAGGCTATGGCTACACCTTC. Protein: CASQREGYGYTF.

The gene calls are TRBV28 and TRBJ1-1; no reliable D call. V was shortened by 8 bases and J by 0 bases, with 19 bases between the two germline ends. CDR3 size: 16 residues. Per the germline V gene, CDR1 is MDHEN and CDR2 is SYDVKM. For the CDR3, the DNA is TGTGCCAGCGGACTCGGGAGCGGTGCCATGAACACTGAAGCTTTCTTT. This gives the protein CASGLGSGAMNTEAFF.

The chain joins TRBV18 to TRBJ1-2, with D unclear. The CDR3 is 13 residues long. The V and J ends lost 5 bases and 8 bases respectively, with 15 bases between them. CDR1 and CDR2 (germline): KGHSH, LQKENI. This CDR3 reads CASSTLPREGYTF. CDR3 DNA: TGTGCCAGCTCAACCCTTCCCCGGGAAGGCTACACCTTC.

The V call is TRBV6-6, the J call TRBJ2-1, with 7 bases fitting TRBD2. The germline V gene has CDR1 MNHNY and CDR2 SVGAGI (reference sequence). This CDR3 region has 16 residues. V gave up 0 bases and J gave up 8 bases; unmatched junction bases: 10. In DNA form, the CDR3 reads TGTGCCAGCAGTTACTCGGGCGGGAGCGCCCTGGATGAGCAGTTCTTC. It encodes CASSYSGGSALDEQFF.

As DNA, the CDR3 is TGTGCCAGCAGTCCCTCGCCGGGACAGTCGGAAAAACTGTTTTTT. Its protein product is CASSPSPGQSEKLFF. V is TRBV2 and J is TRBJ1-4, with TRBD1 identical over 7 bases. J gave up 8 bases and V 5 bases, and 11 bases lay outside the gene matches. This CDR3 has 15 residues. Germline V gives CDR1 SNHLY, CDR2 FYNNEI.

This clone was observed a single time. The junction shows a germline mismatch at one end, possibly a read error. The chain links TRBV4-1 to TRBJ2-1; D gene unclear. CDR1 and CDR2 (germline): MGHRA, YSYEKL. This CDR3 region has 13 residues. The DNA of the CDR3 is TGCGCCAGCAGCCAGGATTTCGCCGGTGGGCCCATCTTC. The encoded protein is CASSQDFAGGPIF.

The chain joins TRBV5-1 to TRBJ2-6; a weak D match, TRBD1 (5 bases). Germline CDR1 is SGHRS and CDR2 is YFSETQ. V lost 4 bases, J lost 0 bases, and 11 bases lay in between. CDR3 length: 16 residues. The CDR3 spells CASSLPDSSGANVLTF. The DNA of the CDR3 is TGCGCCAGCAGCCTCCCTGACAGCTCTGGGGCCAACGTCCTGACTTTC.

CDR3 in amino acids: CASSAYGSYEQYF. The DNA for the CDR3 is TGTGCCAGCTCCGCGTACGGTTCCTACGAGCAGTACTTC. The rearrangement joins TRBV18 to TRBJ2-7; D is unresolved. Germline V CDR1 and CDR2: KGHSH, LQKENI. V lost 6 bases to trimming and J lost 1 base, with 10 bases between them. The CDR3 runs to 13 residues.

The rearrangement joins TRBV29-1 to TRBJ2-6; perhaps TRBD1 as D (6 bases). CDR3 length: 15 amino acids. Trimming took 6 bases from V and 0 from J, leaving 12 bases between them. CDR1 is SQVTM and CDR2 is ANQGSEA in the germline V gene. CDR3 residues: CSVQGIGSGANVLTF. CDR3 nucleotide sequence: TGCAGCGTACAGGGCATAGGCTCTGGGGCCAACGTCCTGACTTTC. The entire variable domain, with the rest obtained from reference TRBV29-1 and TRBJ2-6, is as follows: SAVISQKPSRDICQRGTSLTIQCQVDSQVTMMFWYRQQPGQSLTLIATANQGSEATYESGFVIDKFPISRPNLTFSTLTVSNMSPEDSSIYLCSVQGIGSGANVLTFGAGSRLTVL.

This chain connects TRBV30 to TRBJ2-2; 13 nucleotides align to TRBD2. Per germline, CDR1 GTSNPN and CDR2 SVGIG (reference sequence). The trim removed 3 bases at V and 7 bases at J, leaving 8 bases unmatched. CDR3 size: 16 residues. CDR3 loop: CAWSRGTSGNDGELFF. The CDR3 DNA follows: TGTGCCTGGAGCAGGGGGACTAGCGGGAATGACGGGGAGCTGTTTTTT.

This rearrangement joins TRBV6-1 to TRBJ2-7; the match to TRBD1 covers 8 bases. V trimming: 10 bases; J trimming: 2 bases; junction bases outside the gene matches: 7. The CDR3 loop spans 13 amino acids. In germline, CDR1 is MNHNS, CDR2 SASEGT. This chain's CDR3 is CANGQGPTYEQYF. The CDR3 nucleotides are TGTGCCAACGGACAGGGACCGACCTACGAGCAGTACTTC.

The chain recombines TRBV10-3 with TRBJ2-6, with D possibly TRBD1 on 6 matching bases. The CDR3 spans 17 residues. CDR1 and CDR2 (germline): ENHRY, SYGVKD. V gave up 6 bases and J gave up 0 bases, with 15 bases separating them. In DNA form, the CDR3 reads TGTGCCATCAGGGTCCCCAGGGGACACTCTGGGGCCAACGTCCTGACTTTC. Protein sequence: CAIRVPRGHSGANVLTF.